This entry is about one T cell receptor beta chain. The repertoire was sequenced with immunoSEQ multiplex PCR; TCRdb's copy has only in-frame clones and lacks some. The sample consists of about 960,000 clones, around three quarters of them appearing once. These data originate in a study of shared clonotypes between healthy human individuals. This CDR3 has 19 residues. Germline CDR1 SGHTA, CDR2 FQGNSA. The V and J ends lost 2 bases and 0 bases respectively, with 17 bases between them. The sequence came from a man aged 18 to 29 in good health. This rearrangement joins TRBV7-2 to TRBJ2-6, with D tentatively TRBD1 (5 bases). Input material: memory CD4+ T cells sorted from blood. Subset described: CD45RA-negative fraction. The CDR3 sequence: CASSLKGARRSSGANVLTF. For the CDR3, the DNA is TGTGCCAGCAGCTTAAAAGGGGCTAGGAGAAGCTCTGGGGCCAACGTCCTGACTTTC.